The next 9 T cell receptor beta chains were all read from a single sample in a study of early stage breast cancer tumors. Sequencing was performed with immunoSEQ multiplex PCR; in TCRdb, only in-frame clones are kept and a portion is missing. This sample has more than 65,000 clones, with 65% to 85% found just once. The sample consisted of blood. These receptors were obtained from a person aged 40 to 49 with breast cancer.

V and J are TRBV6-1 and TRBJ2-7; TRBD2 agrees at 7 bases. Unmatched junction bases numbered 8, after V lost 3 bases and J lost 3 bases. This CDR3 spans 15 amino acids. CDR1 MNHNS and CDR2 SASEGT come from the germline V gene. The CDR3 reads CASSDLAWDYYEQYF. Written as DNA, the CDR3 is TGTGCCAGCAGTGATCTCGCATGGGACTACTACGAGCAGTACTTC.

This clone has more than one count but fewer than ten. The chain links TRBV27 to TRBJ2-1, with 10 bases fitting TRBD2. The V and J ends lost 5 bases and 4 bases, in that order; junction bases with no gene match: 8. Germline V gene lookup returns CDR1 MNHEY and CDR2 SMNVEV (reference sequence). The CDR3 length is 16 residues. In DNA form, the CDR3 reads TGTGCCAGCAGTCTCTCTAGCGGGAGCGTTTACAATGAGCAGTTCTTC. Its protein product is CASSLSSGSVYNEQFF.

The chain has TRBV9 and TRBJ1-3; TRBD1 matches 8 bases. V lost 1 base, J lost 3 bases, and 3 bases stayed unmatched. Germline V gene sequence: CDR1 SGDLS, CDR2 YYNGEE. The CDR3 is made up of 15 amino acids. The CDR3 region has the DNA TGTGCCAGCAGCGTATCCGGACAGGGTGGAAACACCATATATTTT. It yields the protein CASSVSGQGGNTIYF.

J is TRBJ2-7 and V is TRBV2; D might be TRBD1 (5 bases). The V end lost 7 bases, the J end lost 0 bases, and 13 bases lay between the germline ends. The V gene's germline CDR1 is SNHLY and CDR2 FYNNEI. The CDR3 runs 14 residues. CDR3 sequence reads: CASMGRPSSYEQYF. The CDR3 DNA follows: TGTGCCAGCATGGGGCGCCCGAGCTCCTACGAGCAGTACTTC.

The CDR3 sequence is CASSKGDRVGTDTQYF. The CDR3 DNA reads as TGTGCCAGCAGCAAAGGGGACAGGGTGGGCACAGATACGCAGTATTTT. V usage is TRBV11-2 and J usage is TRBJ2-3; 9 bases fit TRBD1. The ends lost 5 bases at V and 1 base at J; junction bases unmatched: 7. Germline V CDR1 and CDR2: SGHAT, FQNNGV. The CDR3 sequence is 16 residues long.

The chain is built from TRBV19 and TRBJ2-5; D is possibly TRBD1 (6 bases). Germline CDR1 reads LNHDA; CDR2 reads SQIVND (reference sequence). Trimming pared 5 bases from V and 4 bases from J, leaving 11 bases between. This CDR3 has 13 amino acids. CDR3 loop: CASSVTGRETQYF. DNA for the CDR3: TGTGCCAGTAGTGTGACAGGAAGAGAGACCCAGTACTTC.

The chain is built from TRBV5-1 and TRBJ2-7; no firm D call. The V gene's germline CDR1 is SGHRS and CDR2 YFSETQ. Trimming took off 0 bases at V and 1 base at J, with 8 bases between the two ends. The CDR3 extends over 14 amino acids. This CDR3 is CASSLVLSSYEQYF. The CDR3 bases are TGCGCCAGCAGCTTGGTTCTGTCGTCCTACGAGCAGTACTTC. Filled out from reference TRBV5-1 and TRBJ2-7, the complete variable domain reads KAGVTQTPRYLIKTRGQQVTLSCSPISGHRSVSWYQQTPGQGLQFLFEYFSETQRNKGNFPGRFSGRQFSNSRSEMNVSTLELGDSALYLCASSLVLSSYEQYFGPGTRLTVT.

This clone was observed a handful of times. This sequence joins TRBV27 and TRBJ2-1, with D possibly matching TRBD2 (6 bases). The CDR3 has 14 amino acids. Germline V lookup: CDR1 MNHEY, CDR2 SMNVEV (reference sequence). The germline V and J ends were trimmed by 4 bases and 8 bases, with 15 bases remaining between them. The DNA of the CDR3 is TGTGCCAGCAGTTCCCCGGGACTTGGGGATGAGCAGTTCTTC. Translated, it gives CASSSPGLGDEQFF.

This clone was detected a few times. The chain is built from TRBV18 and TRBJ2-7, with 15 bases that match TRBD2. With 3 bases clipped from V and 7 bases from J, the junction kept 1 base outside the gene matches. Per germline, CDR1 KGHSH and CDR2 LQKENI. The CDR3 loop spans 14 amino acids. CDR3 sequence (DNA): TGTGCCAGCTCACCGGGACTAGCGGGGGGTGAGCAGTACTTC. Translating gives CASSPGLAGGEQYF. Drawing the rest from reference TRBV18 and TRBJ2-7, the complete variable domain is NAGVMQNPRHLVRRRGQEARLRCSPMKGHSHVYWYRQLPEEGLKFMVYLQKENIIDESGMPKERFSAEFPKEGPSILRIQQVVRGDSAAYFCASSPGLAGGEQYFGPGTRLTVT.